This T cell receptor (beta chain) was profiled in a study of T-cell memory formation after mild COVID-19. Study-wide results and limits: In pre-infection memory, a portion of responding clones appeared, which suggested that cross-reactive memory joined. Chiefly within CM and EM were the contracting CD4+ clones; CD8+ ones were within EMRA. Clones from the second wave (peaking day 37) had unconfirmed SARS-CoV-2 specificity.

This clonotype was counted at least ten times. Its specificity is unknown. In germline, CDR1 is MNHEY, CDR2 SVGAGI. The CDR3 loop spans 15 amino acids. Trimming shortened V by 2 bases and J by 7 bases, and 15 bases separated the two germline ends. Constant-segment primers served in 5'RACE that generated TCR alpha and TCR beta cDNA libraries bearing sample barcodes and UMIs. TCRdb called the 5' RACE reads again in MiXCR, with one record for every CDR3 protein. The table records 30,000 to 35,000 distinct CDR3 sequences, 20% to 25% of them present only once. The specimen sequenced was PBMCs or a T cell subset sorted from them (not recorded which). The V gene is TRBV6-5, the J gene TRBJ1-5; no definite D call. This TCR was sampled from an adult who had mild COVID-19 (a few samples of this study predate the infection). Cell type and time point are not known. The CDR3 region is CASSYAPGSGQPQHF. Here the CDR3 DNA reads TGTGCCAGCAGTTACGCCCCAGGCTCGGGGCAGCCCCAGCATTTT.